This TCR beta chain was obtained from a study of CD8+CD57+ T cells in acquired aplastic anemia. Patients picked for sequencing had shown CD8+CD57+ cell expansion detected by flow cytometry. TCR beta VDJ and CDR3 profiling used genomic DNA as template. A single record per CDR3 protein comes from TCRdb applying MiXCR to the reads. The profile shows 310,000 or so distinct CDR3 sequences, roughly 61% of them singletons. From germline, CDR1 is DFQATT and CDR2 SNEGSKA (reference sequence). CDR3 length: 16 amino acids. V trimming: 6 bases; J trimming: 0 bases; junction bases outside the gene matches: 5. This clonotype was counted a few times.

The V and J genes are TRBV20-1 and TRBJ2-3, with 14 positions matching TRBD2. Input material: sorted CD4+, CD8+, or CD8+CD57+ T cells (not recorded which) from PBMCs. The receptor was isolated from a human donor with aplastic anemia. CDR3 amino acids: CSAGLAGGSSTDTQYF. As DNA, the CDR3 is TGCAGTGCAGGACTAGCGGGGGGAAGTAGCACAGATACGCAGTATTTT.